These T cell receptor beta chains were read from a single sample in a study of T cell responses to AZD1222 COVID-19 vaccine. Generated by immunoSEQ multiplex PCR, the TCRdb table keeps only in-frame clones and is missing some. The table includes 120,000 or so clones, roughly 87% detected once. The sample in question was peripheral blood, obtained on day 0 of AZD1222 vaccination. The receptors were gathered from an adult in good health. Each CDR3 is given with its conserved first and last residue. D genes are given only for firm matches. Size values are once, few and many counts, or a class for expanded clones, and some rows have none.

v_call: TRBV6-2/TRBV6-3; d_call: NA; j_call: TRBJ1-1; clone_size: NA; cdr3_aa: CASSSHRRNTEAFF
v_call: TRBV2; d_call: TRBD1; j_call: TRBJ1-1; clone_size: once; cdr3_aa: CASSVHGTGTFGTEAFF
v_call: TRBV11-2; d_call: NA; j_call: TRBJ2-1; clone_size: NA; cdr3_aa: CASSLSGFDNEQFF
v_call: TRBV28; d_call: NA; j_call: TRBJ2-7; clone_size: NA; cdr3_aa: CASSLALASSYEQYF
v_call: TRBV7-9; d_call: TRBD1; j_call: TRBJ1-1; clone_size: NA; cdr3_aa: CASGGQPNTEAFF
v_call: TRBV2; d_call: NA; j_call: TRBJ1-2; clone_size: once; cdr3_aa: CASSTAPGSYGYTF
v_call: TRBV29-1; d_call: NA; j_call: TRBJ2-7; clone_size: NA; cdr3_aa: CSVEGLGVYSSEQYF
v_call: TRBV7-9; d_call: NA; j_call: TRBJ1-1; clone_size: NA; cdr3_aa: CASSLEEGNTEAFF
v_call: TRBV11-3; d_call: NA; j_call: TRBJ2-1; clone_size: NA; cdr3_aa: CASSLGGGSEQFF
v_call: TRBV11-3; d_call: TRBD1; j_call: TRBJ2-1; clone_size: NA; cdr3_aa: CASSDRARDEQFF
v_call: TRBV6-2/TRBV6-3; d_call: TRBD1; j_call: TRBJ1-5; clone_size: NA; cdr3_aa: CASSSNRDRGGNQPQHF
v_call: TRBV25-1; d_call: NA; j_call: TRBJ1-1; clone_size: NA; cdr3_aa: CASSGTGRNTEAFF
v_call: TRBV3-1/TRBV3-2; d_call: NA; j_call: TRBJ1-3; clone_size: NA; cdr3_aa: CASSQDGGGVLSGNTIYF
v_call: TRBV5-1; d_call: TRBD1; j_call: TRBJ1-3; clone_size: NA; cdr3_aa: CASSLTTGGTGNTIYF
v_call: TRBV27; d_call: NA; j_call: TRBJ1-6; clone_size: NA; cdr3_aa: CASSLRQGLTNSPLHF
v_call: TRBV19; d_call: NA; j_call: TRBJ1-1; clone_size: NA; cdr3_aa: CACRKPPRDTEAFF
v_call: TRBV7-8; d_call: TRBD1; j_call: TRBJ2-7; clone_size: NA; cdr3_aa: CASSLRARQGFYEQYF
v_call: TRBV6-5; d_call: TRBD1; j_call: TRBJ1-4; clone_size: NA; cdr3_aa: CASSWGTGEKLFF
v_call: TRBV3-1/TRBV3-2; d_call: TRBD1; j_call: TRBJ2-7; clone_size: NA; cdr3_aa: CASSQVTGGPYEQYF
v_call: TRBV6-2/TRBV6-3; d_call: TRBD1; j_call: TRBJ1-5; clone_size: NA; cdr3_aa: CASSRDRGIKPQHF
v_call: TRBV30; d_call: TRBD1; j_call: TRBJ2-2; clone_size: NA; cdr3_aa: CAWSPRDRPRTGELFF
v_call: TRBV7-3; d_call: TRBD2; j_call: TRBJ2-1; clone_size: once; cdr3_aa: CASSASLAGGENEQFF
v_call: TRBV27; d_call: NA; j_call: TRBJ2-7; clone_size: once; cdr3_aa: CASRSRQESSYEQYF
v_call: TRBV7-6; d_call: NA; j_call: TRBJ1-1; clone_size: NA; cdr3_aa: CASSLAENTEAFF
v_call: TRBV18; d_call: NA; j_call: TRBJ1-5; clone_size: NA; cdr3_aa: CASSPPQGGRQPQHF
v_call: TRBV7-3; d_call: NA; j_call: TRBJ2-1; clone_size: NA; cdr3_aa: CASSPRRSNEQFF
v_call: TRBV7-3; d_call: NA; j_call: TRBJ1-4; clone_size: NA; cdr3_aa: CASSFTGANEKLFF
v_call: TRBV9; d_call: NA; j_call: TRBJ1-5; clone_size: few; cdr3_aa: CASSPGSANQPQHF